These T cell receptor beta chains were read from a single sample in a study of T cell repertoires in ileal Crohn's disease. Measured with immunoSEQ multiplex PCR; TCRdb has only the in-frame clones, and not every one. The sample lists about 5,400 clones, approximately 69% seen once, with roughly 27% in the top ten. The sequencing input was ileal tissue. The receptors stem from an adult with Crohn's disease. Both conserved end residues are part of each CDR3. The D gene is left open where the match is weak. The size entry is marked missing in some rows and otherwise reads once, few, many or a size class.

V gene	D gene	clone size	J gene	CDR3 protein	CDR3 DNA
TRBV19	-	few	TRBJ1-1	CASSIAPGNTEAFF	TGTGCCAGTAGTATAGCGCCAGGGAACACTGAAGCTTTCTTT
TRBV19	-	-	TRBJ1-2	CASSIGATDYGYTF	TGTGCCAGTAGTATAGGCGCGACAGACTATGGCTACACCTTC
TRBV27	-	-	TRBJ1-1	CASIPRRGVWTEAFF	TGTGCCAGCATTCCTAGGCGGGGGGTTTGGACTGAAGCTTTCTTT
TRBV11-3	-	-	TRBJ2-1	CASSIAEYNEQFF	TGTGCCAGCAGCATAGCGGAGTACAATGAGCAGTTCTTC
TRBV13	TRBD1	-	TRBJ2-3	CASSPGQGRTDTQYF	TGTGCCAGCAGCCCCGGACAGGGACGCACAGATACGCAGTATTTT
TRBV13	-	-	TRBJ2-7	CASSLSRGGYEQYF	TGTGCCAGCAGCTTAAGCAGGGGCGGATACGAGCAGTACTTC
TRBV5-4	TRBD1	few	TRBJ1-1	CASSLSDRANTEAFF	TGTGCCAGCAGCTTGTCGGACAGGGCTAACACTGAAGCTTTCTTT
TRBV11-3	-	once	TRBJ2-1	CASSLGGGWDNEQFF	TGTGCCAGCAGCTTAGGCGGAGGGTGGGACAATGAGCAGTTCTTC
TRBV7-7	TRBD2	-	TRBJ2-2	CASSLLAGGPGTGELFF	TGTGCTAGCAGCCTCCTAGCGGGAGGGCCGGGCACCGGGGAGCTGTTTTTT
TRBV9	TRBD1	-	TRBJ1-1	CASSVLGTGNTEAFF	TGTGCCAGCAGCGTTCTCGGGACAGGGAACACTGAAGCTTTCTTT
TRBV4-2	-	-	TRBJ1-2	CASSLNRDGYTF	TGTGCCAGCAGCCTAAACAGGGATGGCTACACCTTC
TRBV5-1	-	medium-sized	TRBJ1-1	CASSFVENTEAFF	TGCGCCAGCAGCTTCGTAGAGAACACTGAAGCTTTCTTT
TRBV19	-	-	TRBJ1-1	CASAGQPNTEAFF	TGTGCCAGCGCGGGGCAGCCGAACACTGAAGCTTTCTTT
TRBV5-5	-	-	TRBJ1-2	CASSLAAGANYGYTF	TGTGCCAGCAGCTTGGCCGCGGGAGCTAACTATGGCTACACCTTC
TRBV7-6	TRBD2	-	TRBJ2-1	CASSLAGLAGGLDEQFF	TGTGCCAGCAGCTTAGCGGGACTAGCGGGAGGTCTGGATGAGCAGTTCTTC
TRBV6-1	TRBD2	-	TRBJ2-3	CASASGGAGDTQYF	TGTGCCAGCGCTAGCGGGGGGGCCGGCGATACGCAGTATTTT
TRBV4-3	-	-	TRBJ2-7	CASSQEITATYEQYF	TGCGCCAGCAGCCAAGAAATAACAGCTACCTACGAGCAGTACTTC
TRBV5-8	-	-	TRBJ2-4	CASSLGGRNIQYF	TGTGCCAGCAGCTTGGGAGGCAGAAACATTCAGTACTTC
TRBV6-1	TRBD2	-	TRBJ2-5	CASIAGGQETQYF	TGTGCCAGCATAGCGGGGGGCCAAGAGACCCAGTACTTC
TRBV7-9	-	few	TRBJ2-7	CAILRGVEQYF	TGTGCCATCCTCAGGGGTGTCGAGCAGTACTTC
TRBV6-4	TRBD2	once	TRBJ2-1	CASSDSSGGANEQFF	TGTGCCAGCAGTGACTCTAGCGGGGGGGCCAATGAGCAGTTCTTC
TRBV6-5	TRBD1	-	TRBJ1-6	CASSPTGTGNSPLHF	TGTGCCAGCAGTCCCACCGGGACAGGGAATTCACCCCTCCACTTT
TRBV6-1	-	-	TRBJ2-7	CASSEEVEGRSYEQYF	TGTGCCAGCAGTGAAGAGGTGGAGGGTCGCTCCTACGAGCAGTACTTC
TRBV9	-	-	TRBJ2-1	CASSVEDSSYNEQFF	TGTGCCAGCAGCGTAGAGGACTCATCCTACAATGAGCAGTTCTTC
TRBV7-6	-	few	TRBJ2-3	CASSSTGLSTDTQYF	TGTGCCAGCAGCTCTACAGGGTTAAGCACAGATACGCAGTATTTT
TRBV30	-	-	TRBJ1-1	CAWRNTLAGTEAFF	TGTGCCTGGAGGAATACGCTGGCGGGCACTGAAGCTTTCTTT
TRBV11-2	TRBD1	-	TRBJ2-1	CASSLGRSGGNEQFF	TGTGCCAGCAGCTTAGGAAGGTCAGGGGGCAATGAGCAGTTCTTC
TRBV30	-	-	TRBJ1-5	CACGQGFNQPQHF	TGTGCCTGTGGTCAGGGGTTCAATCAGCCCCAGCATTTT
TRBV19	-	-	TRBJ1-1	CASSRRDRDTEAFF	TGTGCCAGTAGTAGGCGGGACCGAGACACTGAAGCTTTCTTT
TRBV4-1	-	-	TRBJ1-2	CASSLQIVGYGYTF	TGCGCCAGCAGCCTTCAAATTGTCGGCTATGGCTACACCTTC
TRBV7-6	-	-	TRBJ2-3	CASSLGTQGSTQYF	TGTGCCAGCAGCCTAGGGACCCAAGGGAGTACGCAGTATTTT
TRBV29-1	TRBD2	-	TRBJ2-5	CSVDVGGGGQETQYF	TGCAGCGTTGACGTCGGGGGCGGGGGGCAAGAGACCCAGTACTTC
TRBV6-6	-	-	TRBJ1-5	CASSTLTALSNQPQHF	TGTGCCAGCAGTACGCTGACAGCCCTTAGCAATCAGCCCCAGCATTTT
TRBV13	TRBD1	-	TRBJ1-5	CASSLCSDRGILSNQPQHF	TGTGCCAGCAGCTTATGCTCCGACAGGGGGATCTTAAGCAATCAGCCCCAGCATTTT
TRBV5-6	TRBD1	-	TRBJ1-5	CASSPGTGRQPQHF	TGTGCCAGCAGCCCCGGGACAGGGAGACAGCCCCAGCATTTT
TRBV5-4	TRBD1	-	TRBJ1-2	CASSPGQGIGYGYTF	TGTGCCAGCAGCCCGGGACAGGGGATAGGCTATGGCTACACCTTC
TRBV27	-	-	TRBJ2-1	CASSSYREGSYNEQFF	TGTGCCAGCAGTTCCTACAGGGAGGGCTCCTACAATGAGCAGTTCTTC
TRBV6-5	-	-	TRBJ2-7	CASSYRAGSYEQYF	TGTGCCAGCAGTTATCGGGCAGGGTCCTACGAGCAGTACTTC
TRBV7-7	TRBD1	few	TRBJ1-1	CASSLDRETEAFF	TGTGCTAGCAGCTTAGACAGGGAGACTGAAGCTTTCTTT
TRBV7-3	-	-	TRBJ2-2	CASSPPGGNTGELFF	TGTGCCAGCAGCCCCCCCGGGGGGAACACCGGGGAGCTGTTTTTT
TRBV27	TRBD2	once	TRBJ2-3	CASSLTSGRWDTQYF	TGTGCCAGCAGTTTGACTAGCGGGAGGTGGGATACGCAGTATTTT
TRBV9	TRBD2	-	TRBJ2-1	CASSVLAGTGNEQFF	TGTGCCAGCAGCGTACTAGCGGGGACTGGAAATGAGCAGTTCTTC
TRBV5-1	-	-	TRBJ1-5	CASSLGPGVNQPQHF	TGTGCCAGCAGCTTGGGCCCAGGGGTCAATCAGCCCCAGCATTTT
TRBV5-1	-	-	TRBJ2-3	CASSPGSPGDTQYF	TGCGCCAGCAGCCCAGGATCCCCCGGAGATACGCAGTATTTT
TRBV7-3	TRBD2	once	TRBJ2-1	CASSPSGGAWGEQFF	TGTGCCAGCAGCCCTAGCGGGGGGGCCTGGGGTGAGCAGTTCTTC
TRBV30	TRBD2	-	TRBJ2-5	CAWRRGTSGGQETQYF	TGTGCCTGGAGGAGGGGGACTAGCGGGGGACAAGAGACCCAGTACTTC
TRBV4-3	TRBD1	-	TRBJ1-1	CASSQDLLYRGNTEAFF	TGCGCCAGCAGCCAAGACCTCCTCTACAGGGGAAACACTGAAGCTTTCTTT
TRBV28	-	few	TRBJ1-1	CASSWGGMNTEAFF	TGTGCCAGCAGCTGGGGGGGCATGAACACTGAAGCTTTCTTT
TRBV7-9	TRBD1	-	TRBJ1-2	CASSLGQGAAYGYTF	TGTGCCAGCAGCTTAGGTCAGGGGGCCGCCTATGGCTACACCTTC
TRBV16	-	-	TRBJ2-3	CASSQQGFRTDTQYF	TGTGCCAGCAGCCAACAGGGGTTTAGGACAGATACGCAGTATTTT
TRBV4-2	TRBD1	-	TRBJ1-1	CASSQNRGLAFF	TGTGCCAGCAGCCAAAACAGGGGACTAGCTTTCTTT
TRBV30	-	-	TRBJ1-1	CAWRVTGEAFF	TGTGCCTGGAGGGTGACAGGTGAAGCTTTCTTT
TRBV29-1	-	-	TRBJ1-1	CSVVRGMRSNTEAFF	TGCAGCGTTGTCAGGGGCATGAGGTCCAACACTGAAGCTTTCTTT
TRBV4-3	TRBD1	-	TRBJ2-7	CASSQDLGTGAYEQYF	TGCGCCAGCAGCCAAGATCTTGGGACAGGGGCCTACGAGCAGTACTTC
TRBV4-1	-	few	TRBJ1-5	CASSQDLGGYDQPQHF	TGCGCCAGCAGCCAAGATTTAGGGGGTTACGATCAGCCCCAGCATTTT
TRBV4-3	TRBD2	-	TRBJ2-1	CASSPRLAGVAPGNEQFF	TGCGCCAGCAGCCCGCGACTAGCGGGGGTGGCCCCTGGGAATGAGCAGTTCTTC
TRBV6-5	TRBD1	-	TRBJ1-1	CASSYSQGVTEAFF	TGTGCCAGCAGTTACTCGCAGGGGGTCACTGAAGCTTTCTTT
TRBV7-2	TRBD1	-	TRBJ2-7	CASSLVWTGTYEQYF	TGTGCCAGCAGCTTAGTTTGGACAGGGACCTACGAGCAGTACTTC
TRBV18	TRBD2	-	TRBJ2-3	CASSPWASGKNTQYF	TGTGCCAGCTCACCATGGGCTAGCGGGAAGAATACGCAGTATTTT
TRBV5-1	TRBD1	-	TRBJ2-5	CASRQGLGQETQYF	TGCGCCAGCCGACAGGGGCTAGGCCAAGAGACCCAGTACTTC